Sequencing of this TCR beta chain was carried out in a study of molecular identifiers for immune sequencing clone quantification. Bulk TCR libraries were made with methods that had been previously described and with listed TCR primers. TCRdb ran MiXCR on the PCR reads and lists one entry per CDR3 protein. The table shows around 460,000 distinct CDR3 sequences, with about 26% occurring only once. V was cut by 1 base and J by 3 bases, with 16 bases left in between. This CDR3 is 16 amino acids long. Germline V lookup: CDR1 SGHTA, CDR2 FQGNSA. The chain carries TRBV7-2 and TRBJ2-7, with D perhaps matching TRBD2 (6 bases). The sequence derives from a human donor in good health. Some libraries in this study had Jurkat cell RNA spiked in. Sequencing was done on a sample of naive CD8+ T cells from blood, with Jurkat cell RNA spiked in. Stated subset: FACS-sorted CD8+CD4-CCR7+CD45RA+ naive T cells. The CDR3 DNA sequence: TGTGCCAGCAGCTTAGAGGTCGGAGGGGCGCTCTACGAGCAGTACTTC. This encodes CASSLEVGGALYEQYF.